This section outlines one TCR beta chain sequence together with its context. This entry is derived from a study of blood T cell repertoires in COVID-19. V dropped 0 bases and J dropped 3; count of bases not matched to a gene: 4. The CDR3 is 16 residues long. Looked up from germline, CDR1 is KGHSH and CDR2 is LQKENI. As originally analysed: Nucleated cell number was recorded as an estimate derived from reference gene primer amplification. Measured with immunoSEQ multiplex PCR; TCRdb has only the in-frame clones, and not every one. For V, J and clone size, that table is used; D and trimming come from the DNA. Among hundreds of thousands of clones, about 90% were seen once, and the ten largest hold roughly 2.3%.

The chain uses TRBV18 and TRBJ2-7; 11 positions match TRBD1. Specimen: peripheral blood. This TCR came from a man aged 18 to 35 with active or convalescent COVID-19. CDR3 DNA: TGTGCCAGCTCACCACCGGGCGGGACAGGGGGCTACGAGCAGTACTTC. Translated: CASSPPGGTGGYEQYF.